This T cell receptor (beta chain) comes out of a study of CD8 T cells in ankylosing spondylitis. TCRdb redid the calling of the 5' RACE reads with MiXCR, one entry per CDR3 protein. Of around 100,000 distinct CDR3 sequences listed, 24% are singletons. Sequencing used synovial fluid, either unsorted or a sorted T cell fraction (not recorded which). This receptor was obtained from a male donor with ankylosing spondylitis.

The CDR3 DNA sequence: TGTGCCAGCAGCCCATGGACTAGCGGTACAGATACGCAGTATTTT. Encoded protein: CASSPWTSGTDTQYF. V and J are TRBV7-2 and TRBJ2-3, with 10 bases fitting TRBD2. The CDR3 consists of 15 residues. With 5 bases clipped from V and 3 bases from J, the junction kept 5 bases outside the gene matches. Germline lookup yields CDR1 SGHTA and CDR2 FQGNSA.